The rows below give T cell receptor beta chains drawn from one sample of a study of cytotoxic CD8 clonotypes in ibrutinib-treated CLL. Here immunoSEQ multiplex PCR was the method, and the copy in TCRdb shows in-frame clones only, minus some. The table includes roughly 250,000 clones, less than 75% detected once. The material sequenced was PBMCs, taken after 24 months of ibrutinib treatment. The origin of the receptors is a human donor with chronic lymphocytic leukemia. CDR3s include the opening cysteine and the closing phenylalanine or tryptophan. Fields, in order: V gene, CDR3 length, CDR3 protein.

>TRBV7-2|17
CASSFRPTGGSNQPQHF
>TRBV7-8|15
CASSPAGSHNNEQFF
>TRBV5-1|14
CASSFSWNSYEQYF
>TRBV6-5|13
CASSYSTRGGYTF
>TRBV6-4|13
CASSEAGTDTQYF
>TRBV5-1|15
CASSLGDRGNQPQHF
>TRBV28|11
CASKKAMKQFF
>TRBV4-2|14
CASSRSREAYEQYF
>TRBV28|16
CASSRLQMRNAYGYTF
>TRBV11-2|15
CASSRNHQGGTEAFF
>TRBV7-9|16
CASSSTSGSPTGELFF
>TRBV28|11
CGLGNTDTQYF
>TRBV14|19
CASSQVPPSLGGIKYEQFF
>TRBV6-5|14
CASSSWTANYGYTF
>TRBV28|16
CASRGSSGQTSEKLFF
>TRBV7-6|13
CASSLTPGNTIYF
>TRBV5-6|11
CASSSTGELFF
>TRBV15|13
CATSREARQPQHF
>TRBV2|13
CASFTGGMDTQYF
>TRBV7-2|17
CASSPLRLAGSTDTQYF
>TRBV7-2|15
CASSYTSDRVHEQYF
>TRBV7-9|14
CASSPVGQGYGYTF
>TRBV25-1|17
CASSDRGGARSTDTQYF
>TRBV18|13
CASSPGTGSGYTF
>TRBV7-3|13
CASSSTTGGEAFF
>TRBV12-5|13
CASGFLTGGPLYF
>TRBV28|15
CASSLWTGNSEKLFF
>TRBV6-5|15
CASSSKGLLTDTQYF
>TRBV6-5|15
CASSFSGGRGNTIYF
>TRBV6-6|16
CASSPHAILAKNIQYF
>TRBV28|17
CASSPLWGTSGIHEQFF
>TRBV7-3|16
CASSPQTGRNTGELFF
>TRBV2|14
CASQVSRGNQPQHF
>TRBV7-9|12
CASSLGGVEAFF
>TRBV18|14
CASSPGTSGYEQYF
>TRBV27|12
CATGWGFETQYF
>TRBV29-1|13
CSVGTGVNYGYTF